A single sample gave rise to the 23 T cell receptor beta chains below, sequenced in a study of cytomegalovirus exposure and HLA in healthy donors. Assay: immunoSEQ multiplex PCR; the TCRdb copy retains only in-frame clones and omits some. Among tens of thousands of clones listed, around nine tenths were seen once. The material sequenced was PBMCs. Source of these receptors: a woman between 18 and 29 years old in good health and CMV-seropositive.

The CDR3 protein is CASSQDFQGHGNQPQHF. Written as DNA, the CDR3 is TGTGCCAGCAGCCAAGATTTTCAGGGGCACGGCAATCAGCCCCAGCATTTT. The V call is TRBV4-2, the J call TRBJ1-5; D might be TRBD1 (6 bases). V was trimmed by 0 bases and J by 2 bases, leaving 14 bases between them. CDR1 is LGHNA and CDR2 is YNFKEQ in the germline V gene. The length of the CDR3 is 17 residues.

In this sample, this clone turned up a few times. V and J are TRBV5-1 and TRBJ2-7, with D maybe TRBD1 (5 bases). The CDR3 is 15 residues long. The V and J ends lost 4 bases and 3 bases respectively, with 17 bases between them. The germline CDR1 and CDR2 sequences are SGHRS and YFSETQ. The CDR3 region is CASSQAPQGNYEQYF. CDR3 coding DNA: TGCGCCAGCAGCCAGGCGCCCCAGGGCAACTACGAGCAGTACTTC.

This clone was picked up one time. The CDR3 region is CASSFPTGMDTGELFF. The CDR3 DNA follows: TGCGCCAGCAGCTTTCCGACAGGGATGGACACCGGGGAGCTGTTTTTT. This sequence joins TRBV5-1 and TRBJ2-2; 7 nucleotides agree with TRBD1. The CDR3 covers 16 residues. Germline V lookup: CDR1 SGHRS, CDR2 YFSETQ. V was pared by 2 bases and J by 3 bases, with 7 bases of the junction left unmatched.

The V call is TRBV4-1, the J call TRBJ2-7; 7 bases are shared with TRBD1. CDR1 and CDR2 (germline): MGHRA, YSYEKL. V lost 0 bases and J lost 6; bases outside the gene matches: 14. This CDR3 has 17 residues. CDR3 sequence: CASSQDPRQGVFGEQYF. Here the CDR3 DNA reads TGCGCCAGCAGCCAAGACCCTCGACAGGGAGTGTTTGGCGAGCAGTACTTC.

The chain carries TRBV4-1 and TRBJ2-1, with 9 bases that match TRBD1. The V segment lost 1 base and the J segment 8 bases; nucleotides outside the gene matches: 6. Germline V gives CDR1 MGHRA, CDR2 YSYEKL. The CDR3 contains 15 residues. The CDR3 region has the DNA TGCGCCAGCAGCCAAGGGACAGGGGTGGGAGATGAGCAGTTCTTC. This gives the protein CASSQGTGVGDEQFF.

The chain combines TRBV6-5 with TRBJ2-7; tentative D call: TRBD2 (6 bases). The CDR3 spans 16 residues. Deletions cut 0 bases from V and 0 bases from J, with 12 bases between. Germline-derived CDR1 and CDR2 are MNHEY and SVGAGI. CDR3 sequence: CASSYSSGLSSYEQYF. The CDR3 DNA is TGTGCCAGCAGTTACTCAAGCGGGCTGAGCTCCTACGAGCAGTACTTC.

The chain carries TRBV14 and TRBJ2-1; D is possibly TRBD2 (5 bases). V was cut by 0 bases and J by 8 bases, with 11 bases left in between. The V gene's germline CDR1 is SGHDN and CDR2 FVKESK. This CDR3 is built from 14 residues. CDR3 sequence (DNA): TGTGCCAGCAGCCAAGATTCTAGCAGCTATGAGCAGTTCTTC. It codes for CASSQDSSSYEQFF.

CDR3 protein: CASSPPLVRGTGQPQHF. The DNA for the CDR3 is TGCGCCAGCAGCCCGCCCCTAGTCCGGGGAACGGGTCAGCCCCAGCATTTT. V gene TRBV4-1 combines with J gene TRBJ1-5; D not certain. The V and J ends lost 4 bases and 6 bases respectively, with 22 bases between them. Germline V CDR1 and CDR2: MGHRA, YSYEKL. The CDR3 runs 17 residues.

The chain uses TRBV4-3 and TRBJ2-3; 8 bases are shared with TRBD2. V lost 0 bases and J lost 2; bases outside the gene matches: 4. The CDR3 spans 16 residues. In germline, CDR1 is LGHNA, CDR2 YSLEER. CDR3 sequence reads: CASSQDRGGLTDTQYF. CDR3 nucleotide sequence: TGCGCCAGCAGCCAAGACCGGGGGGGACTCACAGATACGCAGTATTTT.

The V call is TRBV2, the J call TRBJ1-1; TRBD1 matches 7 bases. The junction had 4 bases not matched to a gene; V was cut back by 6 bases and J by 0 bases. This CDR3 region has 14 residues. Germline assignment: CDR1 SNHLY and CDR2 FYNNEI. The CDR3: CASRETGLNTEAFF. The CDR3 bases are TGTGCCAGCAGAGAGACAGGGTTGAACACTGAAGCTTTCTTT.

The J gene is TRBJ2-1, the V gene TRBV10-3; D is possibly TRBD2 (5 bases). Trimming cost V 11 bases and J 8 bases, with 13 bases left between them. In germline, CDR1 is ENHRY, CDR2 SYGVKD. CDR3 length equals 11 residues. CDR3 sequence reads: CAAGPRDEQFF. The CDR3 DNA sequence: TGTGCCGCGGGTCCTCGGGATGAGCAGTTCTTC.

This chain joins TRBV7-9 and TRBJ1-1; D uncertain. Germline V lookup: CDR1 SEHNR, CDR2 FQNEAQ (reference sequence). V was trimmed by 1 base and J by 2 bases, leaving 8 bases between them. The CDR3 is made up of 14 amino acids. CDR3 in amino acids: CASSLGAGNTEAFF. DNA of the CDR3: TGTGCCAGCAGCTTAGGGGCGGGAAACACTGAAGCTTTCTTT.

The rearrangement uses TRBV7-2 and TRBJ2-1, with TRBD2 identical over 10 bases. In germline, CDR1 is SGHTA, CDR2 FQGNSA. CDR3 size: 17 residues. Germline trimming cut 3 bases from V and 8 bases from J; bases unmatched to any gene: 13. DNA for the CDR3: TGTGCCAGCAGCTTTAAAGGGCTAGCGGGAGTCTCATATGAGCAGTTCTTC. Translated, it gives CASSFKGLAGVSYEQFF.

V is TRBV9 and J is TRBJ2-1; 7 nucleotides line up with TRBD1. The length of the CDR3 is 16 residues. CDR1 SGDLS and CDR2 YYNGEE come from the germline V gene. V lost 3 bases, J lost 2 bases, and 8 bases stayed unmatched. In DNA form, the CDR3 reads TGTGCCAGCAGCGCAGAAGACAGGGCCGCCTACAATGAGCAGTTCTTC. This gives the protein CASSAEDRAAYNEQFF.

The genes are TRBV30 and TRBJ1-5; 10 nucleotides align to TRBD1. The J segment lost 5 bases and the V segment lost 1 base, leaving 2 bases of the junction unmatched. CDR3 size: 14 residues. Per germline, CDR1 GTSNPN and CDR2 SVGIG (reference sequence). CDR3 sequence reads: CAWSEGQGYQPQHF. The CDR3 nucleotides read TGTGCCTGGAGTGAGGGACAGGGGTATCAGCCCCAGCATTTT.

The gene calls are TRBV6-1 and TRBJ1-2; TRBD1 agrees at 7 bases. The CDR3 is 13 amino acids. Germline CDR1 is MNHNS and CDR2 is SASEGT. V lost 2 bases, J lost 5 bases, and 2 bases stayed unmatched. As DNA, the CDR3 is TGTGCCAGCAGTGAAACACAGGGGTATGGCTACACCTTC. Translation: CASSETQGYGYTF.

The chain joins TRBV7-9 to TRBJ2-5, with no clear D. V was shortened by 5 bases and J by 1 base, with 2 bases between the two germline ends. CDR3 size: 11 residues. The germline gives CDR1 SEHNR, CDR2 FQNEAQ (reference sequence). The CDR3 is CASSLQETQYF. The CDR3 bases are TGTGCCAGCAGCCTCCAAGAGACCCAGTACTTC.

The V call is TRBV4-3, the J call TRBJ2-7; weak D call: TRBD2 (6 bases). The germline V gene has CDR1 LGHNA and CDR2 YSLEER. V lost 2 bases and J 6 bases, leaving 17 bases between the germline ends. CDR3 length: 15 residues. CDR3 region: CASSQSYRLGLEQYF. Written as DNA, the CDR3 is TGCGCCAGCAGCCAAAGTTACAGACTAGGACTCGAGCAGTACTTC.

This chain connects TRBV5-1 to TRBJ2-7, with a tentative D call TRBD1 (6 bases). V was clipped by 3 bases and J by 2 bases, with 15 bases between them. CDR1 is SGHRS and CDR2 is YFSETQ in the germline V gene. The CDR3 consists of 15 residues. The CDR3 DNA reads TGCGCCAGCAGCTCCCCTGGGGCAGGGGCCTACGAGCAGTACTTC. It yields the protein CASSSPGAGAYEQYF. The variable domain in full, completed from reference TRBV5-1 and TRBJ2-7, reads KAGVTQTPRYLIKTRGQQVTLSCSPISGHRSVSWYQQTPGQGLQFLFEYFSETQRNKGNFPGRFSGRQFSNSRSEMNVSTLELGDSALYLCASSSPGAGAYEQYFGPGTRLTVT.

V usage is TRBV5-1 and J usage is TRBJ1-3; no firm D call. V was trimmed by 4 bases and J by 0 bases, leaving 8 bases between them. The CDR3 runs to 14 residues. Germline CDR1 is SGHRS and CDR2 is YFSETQ. The CDR3 loop is CASSLQSSGNTIYF. The CDR3 nucleotides read TGCGCCAGCAGCCTTCAGTCCTCTGGAAACACCATATATTTT.

The gene calls are TRBV9 and TRBJ1-2; possible D gene TRBD1, 5 bases. V dropped 0 bases and J dropped 4 bases, with 13 bases sitting between them. CDR3 length equals 15 residues. CDR1 and CDR2 from the germline V gene are SGDLS and YYNGEE. This CDR3 is CASSVGSGGGYGYTF. The CDR3 coding sequence is TGTGCCAGCAGCGTAGGGTCGGGGGGAGGCTATGGCTACACCTTC.

V and J are TRBV27 and TRBJ2-5; 10 positions match TRBD1. J gave up 5 bases and V 8 bases, and 8 bases lay outside the gene matches. CDR1 is MNHEY, CDR2 SMNVEV, per germline (reference sequence). The CDR3 extends over 14 amino acids. CDR3 bases: TGTGCCAGCGGGACAGGGGCACTAAGGGAGACCCAGTACTTC. This codes for CASGTGALRETQYF.

The chain combines TRBV2 with TRBJ1-2; D is perhaps TRBD1 (5 bases). CDR1 and CDR2 (germline): SNHLY, FYNNEI. V dropped 4 bases and J dropped 4 bases, with 13 bases sitting between them. The CDR3 extends over 14 amino acids. This CDR3 is CASSGGGHSYGYTF. The CDR3, as DNA: TGTGCCAGCAGTGGGGGCGGACATAGCTATGGCTACACCTTC.